Listed here are 21 T cell receptor beta chains from one sample, sequenced in a study of cytomegalovirus exposure and HLA in healthy donors. Libraries were prepared by immunoSEQ multiplex PCR; TCRdb keeps only in-frame clonotypes and omits some of them. The sample has roughly 70,000 clones; around 97% are singletons. The material sequenced was PBMCs. These TCRs come from a man aged 18-30 years in good health and CMV-seronegative.

The chain has TRBV18 and TRBJ2-2; a possible D gene is TRBD1 (6 bases). CDR1 and CDR2 (germline): KGHSH, LQKENI. The ends were cut back, 5 bases at V and 0 bases at J, with 13 bases in the middle. CDR3 length: 16 residues. The CDR3 sequence: CASSAQQGPNTGELFF. CDR3 nucleotide sequence: TGTGCCAGCTCAGCCCAACAGGGCCCGAACACCGGGGAGCTGTTTTTT.

The chain joins TRBV11-2 to TRBJ2-5, with D possibly matching TRBD1 (5 bases). CDR1 is SGHAT and CDR2 is FQNNGV in the germline V gene. The CDR3 covers 14 residues. Trimming shortened V by 3 bases and J by 2 bases, and 10 bases separated the two germline ends. CDR3 DNA: TGTGCCAGCAGCTTTGGGGCAGAGCAAGAGACCCAGTACTTC. Translated: CASSFGAEQETQYF.

V and J are TRBV6-6 and TRBJ2-7, with D uncertain. The CDR3 runs to 12 residues. Trimming pared 1 base from V and 3 bases from J, leaving 4 bases between. Germline-derived CDR1 and CDR2 are MNHNY and SVGAGI (reference sequence). DNA of the CDR3: TGTGCCAGCAGTTACTTAGACTACGAGCAGTACTTC. Translated, it gives CASSYLDYEQYF.

The chain joins TRBV5-6 to TRBJ1-1; tentatively, D is TRBD1 (5 bases). The CDR3 length is 16 residues. V gave up 1 base and J gave up 3 bases, with 16 bases separating them. The germline CDR1 and CDR2 sequences are SGHDT and YYEEEE. The CDR3 here is CASSLPGGVEDTEAFF. The CDR3 DNA reads as TGTGCCAGCAGCTTGCCCGGAGGGGTGGAGGACACTGAAGCTTTCTTT.

The chain joins TRBV15 to TRBJ2-1; 8 nucleotides match TRBD1. The CDR3 loop spans 15 amino acids. V dropped 9 bases and J dropped 4; count of bases not matched to a gene: 11. Germline loops: CDR1 LNHNV, CDR2 YYDKDF (reference sequence). CDR3 region: CATSPRDRSYNEQFF. The CDR3 nucleotides are TGTGCCACTTCCCCCCGGGACAGGTCGTACAATGAGCAGTTCTTC.

This clone was detected only once. This chain links TRBV2 with TRBJ2-7, with TRBD1 identical over 11 bases. The CDR3 consists of 15 residues. V was pared by 4 bases and J by 2 bases, with 4 bases of the junction left unmatched. Germline assignment: CDR1 SNHLY and CDR2 FYNNEI. CDR3: CASSAGQGATYEQYF. Written as DNA, the CDR3 is TGTGCCAGCAGTGCTGGACAGGGGGCTACCTACGAGCAGTACTTC.

V usage is TRBV19 and J usage is TRBJ2-7; TRBD2 matches at 12 bases. The CDR3 is made up of 18 amino acids. Losses at the gene ends were 7 bases for V and 6 bases for J; bases not matched to a gene: 19. Germline loops: CDR1 LNHDA, CDR2 SQIVND (reference sequence). The CDR3 nucleotides read TGTGCCAGTAACCCCGACAGGGCTGAGAGACTAGCGGGAGCCGAGCAGTACTTC. Amino acids: CASNPDRAERLAGAEQYF.

This clone was observed a few times. The chain combines TRBV28 with TRBJ1-5, with TRBD1 identical over 7 bases. Germline lookup yields CDR1 MDHEN and CDR2 SYDVKM. V shed 6 bases, J shed 2 bases, and the junction held 10 bases outside the gene matches. This CDR3 spans 16 amino acids. This CDR3 is CASRGRGGAGNQPQHF. CDR3 in DNA: TGTGCCAGCAGGGGCCGAGGGGGCGCAGGCAATCAGCCCCAGCATTTT.

The chain is built from TRBV10-2 and TRBJ1-3; 7 bases agree with TRBD1. CDR3 size: 15 residues. J lost 5 bases, V lost 6 bases, and 10 bases had no gene match. The germline V gene has CDR1 WSHSY and CDR2 SAAADI. The DNA of the CDR3 is TGCGCCAGCAGGTCCGGGACAGCAAGACGAAACACCATATATTTT. It yields the protein CASRSGTARRNTIYF.

The gene calls are TRBV2 and TRBJ2-7; the D gene is possibly TRBD1 (5 bases). Germline lookup yields CDR1 SNHLY and CDR2 FYNNEI. The CDR3 contains 16 residues. Deletions cut 7 bases from V and 7 bases from J, with 26 bases between. The CDR3 DNA follows: TGTGCCAGCACCCGAAGGGCAGGGCAAGGAGTTGGGGAGCAGTACTTC. Translation: CASTRRAGQGVGEQYF.

The genes are TRBV5-1 and TRBJ2-3; D is perhaps TRBD1 (6 bases). Between the trimmed V and J ends, which lost 4 bases and 5 bases, there was a span of 11 bases. Germline CDR1 and CDR2: SGHRS and YFSETQ. The CDR3 sequence is 13 residues long. CDR3 protein: CASSRQAKDTQYF. The CDR3, as DNA: TGCGCCAGCAGCAGACAGGCCAAAGATACGCAGTATTTT. Supplemented by reference TRBV5-1 and TRBJ2-3, the full variable domain reads KAGVTQTPRYLIKTRGQQVTLSCSPISGHRSVSWYQQTPGQGLQFLFEYFSETQRNKGNFPGRFSGRQFSNSRSEMNVSTLELGDSALYLCASSRQAKDTQYFGPGTRLTVL.

This clone was seen a single time. The chain carries TRBV5-6 and TRBJ2-5; TRBD1 aligns across 8 bases. V shed 6 bases and J 2 bases; nucleotides not matched to a gene: 9. From germline, CDR1 is SGHDT and CDR2 YYEEEE. This CDR3 region has 15 residues. The CDR3 DNA reads as TGTGCCAGCACCTGGGGGACAGGCCCTCAAGAGACCCAGTACTTC. This encodes CASTWGTGPQETQYF.

This chain joins TRBV28 and TRBJ1-6; perhaps TRBD1 as D (6 bases). V was trimmed by 2 bases and J by 7 bases, leaving 18 bases between them. This CDR3 contains 17 residues. CDR1 MDHEN and CDR2 SYDVKM come from the germline V gene. CDR3 in DNA: TGTGCCAGCAGTTTACACGGGAAGAGGGACATAAATTCACCCCTCCACTTT. As protein: CASSLHGKRDINSPLHF.

The chain is built from TRBV11-2 and TRBJ2-7; D is perhaps TRBD1 (5 bases). CDR3 length equals 12 residues. Trimming cost V 5 bases and J 3 bases, with 8 bases left between them. Germline lookup yields CDR1 SGHAT and CDR2 FQNNGV. The CDR3 DNA reads as TGTGCCAGCAGCCAGGACATCTACGAGCAGTACTTC. Its protein product is CASSQDIYEQYF.

This sequence joins TRBV9 and TRBJ2-1, with 11 bases that match TRBD2. There are 16 residues in the CDR3. V was clipped by 3 bases and J by 4 bases; unmatched bases: 6. CDR1 is SGDLS, CDR2 YYNGEE, per germline. CDR3 nucleotides: TGTGCCAGCAGCGGCACCGGGACTAGCGGTTACAATGAGCAGTTCTTC. Encoded protein: CASSGTGTSGYNEQFF.

This clone came up once. The rearrangement links TRBV4-2 to TRBJ2-5, with 10 nucleotides matching TRBD1. The J segment lost 4 bases and the V segment lost 0 bases, leaving 2 bases of the junction unmatched. Germline values: CDR1 LGHNA, CDR2 YNFKEQ. The CDR3 extends over 15 amino acids. In DNA form, the CDR3 reads TGTGCCAGCAGCCAAGACCGGGACAGGGGAGAGACCCAGTACTTC. It is translated as CASSQDRDRGETQYF.

This clone was seen just once. The chain has TRBV11-1 and TRBJ2-1; 8 bases are a match to TRBD2. This CDR3 is 17 amino acids long. Germline V gene sequence: CDR1 SGHAT, CDR2 FQDESV (reference sequence). J gave up 4 bases and V 2 bases, and 10 bases lay outside the gene matches. As DNA, the CDR3 is TGTGCCAGCAGCTTACGGCGCGCTAGCGGGTTTTACAATGAGCAGTTCTTC. This translates into CASSLRRASGFYNEQFF.

The CDR3 sequence is CASSLTGWDEKLFF. Here the CDR3 DNA reads TGTGCCAGCAGTTTAACAGGGTGGGACGAAAAACTGTTTTTT. V usage is TRBV28 and J usage is TRBJ1-4; TRBD1 is a possible D gene (6 bases). This CDR3 comprises 14 residues. In germline, CDR1 is MDHEN, CDR2 SYDVKM. V lost 2 bases and J lost 8, with 12 bases in between.

This chain joins TRBV4-1 and TRBJ2-7, with no clear D. CDR3 size: 13 residues. The V gene's germline CDR1 is MGHRA and CDR2 YSYEKL. Trimming took off 1 base at V and 2 bases at J, with 6 bases between the two ends. The CDR3 reads CASSQVETYEQYF. As DNA, the CDR3 is TGCGCCAGCAGCCAAGTAGAAACCTACGAGCAGTACTTC.

This chain uses TRBV29-1 with TRBJ1-2, with D maybe TRBD1 (6 bases). The length of the CDR3 is 13 residues. Germline V CDR1 and CDR2: SQVTM, ANQGSEA. V was clipped by 0 bases and J by 9 bases, with 14 bases between them. CDR3 protein: CSVEEGAHLSYTF. CDR3 nucleotides: TGCAGCGTTGAAGAGGGGGCGCATTTGAGCTACACCTTC. Together with reference TRBV29-1 and TRBJ1-2, the CDR3 gives the full variable domain: SAVISQKPSRDICQRGTSLTIQCQVDSQVTMMFWYRQQPGQSLTLIATANQGSEATYESGFVIDKFPISRPNLTFSTLTVSNMSPEDSSIYLCSVEEGAHLSYTFGSGTRLTVV.

This clone came up once. This chain connects TRBV18 to TRBJ1-6; 7 bases are a match to TRBD1. The CDR3 runs to 15 residues. Germline CDR1 KGHSH, CDR2 LQKENI. The V segment lost 5 bases and the J segment 5 bases; nucleotides outside the gene matches: 6. CDR3 sequence: CASSEQGNDNSPLHF. The DNA for the CDR3 is TGTGCCAGCTCAGAACAGGGGAACGATAATTCACCCCTCCACTTT.